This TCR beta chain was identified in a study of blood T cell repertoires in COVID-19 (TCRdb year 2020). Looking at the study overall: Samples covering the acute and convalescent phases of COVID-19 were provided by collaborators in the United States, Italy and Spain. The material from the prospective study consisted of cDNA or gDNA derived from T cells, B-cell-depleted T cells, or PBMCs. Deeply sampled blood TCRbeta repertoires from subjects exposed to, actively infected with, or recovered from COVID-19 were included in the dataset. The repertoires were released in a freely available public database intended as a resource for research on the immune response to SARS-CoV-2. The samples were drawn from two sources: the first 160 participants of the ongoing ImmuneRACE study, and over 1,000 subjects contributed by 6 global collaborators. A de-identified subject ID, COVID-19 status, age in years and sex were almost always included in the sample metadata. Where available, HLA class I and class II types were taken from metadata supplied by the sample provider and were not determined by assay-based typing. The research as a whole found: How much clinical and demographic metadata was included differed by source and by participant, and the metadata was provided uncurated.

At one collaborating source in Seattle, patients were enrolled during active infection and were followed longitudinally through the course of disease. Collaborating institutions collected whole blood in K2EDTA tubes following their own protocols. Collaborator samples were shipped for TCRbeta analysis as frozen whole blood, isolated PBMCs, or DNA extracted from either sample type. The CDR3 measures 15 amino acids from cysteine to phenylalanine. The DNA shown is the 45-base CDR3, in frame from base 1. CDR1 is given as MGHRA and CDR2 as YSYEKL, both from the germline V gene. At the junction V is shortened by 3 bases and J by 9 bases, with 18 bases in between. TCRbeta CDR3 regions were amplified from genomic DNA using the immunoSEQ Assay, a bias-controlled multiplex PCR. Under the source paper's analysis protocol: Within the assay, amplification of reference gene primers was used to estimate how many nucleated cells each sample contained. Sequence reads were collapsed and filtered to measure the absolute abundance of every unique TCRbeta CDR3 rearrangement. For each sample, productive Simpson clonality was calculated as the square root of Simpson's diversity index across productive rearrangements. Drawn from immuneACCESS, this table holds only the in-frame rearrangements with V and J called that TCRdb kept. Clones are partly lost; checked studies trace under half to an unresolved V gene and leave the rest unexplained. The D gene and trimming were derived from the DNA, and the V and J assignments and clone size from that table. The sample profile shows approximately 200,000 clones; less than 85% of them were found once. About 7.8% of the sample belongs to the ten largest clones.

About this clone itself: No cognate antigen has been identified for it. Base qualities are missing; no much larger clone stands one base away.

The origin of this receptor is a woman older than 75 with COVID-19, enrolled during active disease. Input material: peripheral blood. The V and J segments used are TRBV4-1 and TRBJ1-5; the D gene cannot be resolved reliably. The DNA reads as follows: TGCGCCAGCAGCCAGGTCCCAGGTTCCCCCGGGCCCCAGCATTTT. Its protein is CASSQVPGSPGPQHF.